This TCR beta chain was retrieved from a study of early T cells in non-severe SARS-CoV-2 infection. Looking at the study overall: Sequencing of unsorted whole blood was done on bulk RNA, leaving chains unpaired.

In germline, CDR1 is WNHNN, CDR2 SYGVQD (reference sequence). The CDR3 runs 17 residues. V was trimmed by 0 bases and J by 2 bases, leaving 15 bases between them. This clonotype has just a few counts. The library protocol tagged individual cDNA molecules with unique molecular identifiers. TCRdb independently ran MiXCR on the 5' RACE reads; one entry per CDR3 protein. The sample has tens of thousands of distinct CDR3 sequences; 7% to 9.5% are singletons. The receptor comes from an adult who was a healthcare worker with PCR-confirmed SARS-CoV-2 infection or an uninfected control (not recorded which). The starting material was whole blood, obtained at baseline. The rearrangement joins TRBV10-1 to TRBJ2-3, with D unresolved. The CDR3 sequence is CASSESPDVHPTDTQYF. Here the CDR3 DNA reads TGCGCCAGCAGTGAGTCTCCGGACGTGCACCCCACAGATACGCAGTATTTT.